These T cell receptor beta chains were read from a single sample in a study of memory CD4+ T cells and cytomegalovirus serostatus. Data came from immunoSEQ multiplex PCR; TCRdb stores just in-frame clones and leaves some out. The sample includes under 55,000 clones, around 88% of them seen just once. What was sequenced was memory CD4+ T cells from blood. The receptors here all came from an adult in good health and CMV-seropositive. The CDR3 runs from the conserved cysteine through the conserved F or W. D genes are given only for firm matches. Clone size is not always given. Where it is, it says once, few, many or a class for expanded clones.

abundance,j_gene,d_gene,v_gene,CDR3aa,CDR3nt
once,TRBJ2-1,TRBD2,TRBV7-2,CASSLRLAGANEQFF,TGTGCCAGCAGCTTACGGCTAGCGGGGGCGAATGAGCAGTTCTTC
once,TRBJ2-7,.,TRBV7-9,CASSFDQLTSYEQYF,TGTGCCAGCAGCTTCGACCAACTCACCTCCTACGAGCAGTACTTC
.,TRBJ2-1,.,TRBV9,CASSLRWRDNEQFF,TGTGCCAGCAGCCTTAGGTGGCGGGACAATGAGCAGTTCTTC
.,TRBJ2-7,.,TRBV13,CASSLTGNSYEQYF,TGTGCCAGCAGCTTAACAGGGAACTCCTACGAGCAGTACTTC
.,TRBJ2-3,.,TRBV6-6,CASSYSPRGATDTQYF,TGTGCCAGCAGTTATAGTCCCAGGGGAGCCACAGATACGCAGTATTTT
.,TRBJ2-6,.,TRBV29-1,CSVVGGSGANVLTF,TGCAGCGTTGTAGGGGGGTCTGGGGCCAACGTCCTGACTTTC
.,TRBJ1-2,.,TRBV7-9,CASSLEVFYGYTF,TGTGCCAGCAGCTTAGAGGTTTTCTATGGCTACACCTTC
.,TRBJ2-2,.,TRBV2,CAGQTANTGELFF,TGTGCCGGACAGACAGCTAACACCGGGGAGCTGTTTTTT
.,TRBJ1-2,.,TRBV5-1,CASSPTTLAGYTF,TGCGCCAGCAGCCCCACGACCCTGGCGGGCTACACCTTC
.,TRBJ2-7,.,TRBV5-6,CASSSLTSSYEQYF,TGTGCCAGCAGCTCTCTCACTAGTTCCTACGAGCAGTACTTC
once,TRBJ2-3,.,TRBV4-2,CASSQEIPGAGTDTQYF,TGTGCCAGCAGCCAAGAAATTCCGGGGGCAGGGACAGATACGCAGTATTTT
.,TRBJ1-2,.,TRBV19,CASSIGGGLTYGYTF,TGTGCCAGTAGTATAGGAGGGGGACTTACCTATGGCTACACCTTC
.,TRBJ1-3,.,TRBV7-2,CASSLEPQGSGNTIYF,TGTGCCAGCAGCTTAGAGCCCCAGGGGAGTGGAAACACCATATATTTT
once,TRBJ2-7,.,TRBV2,CASTPKDSYYEQYF,TGTGCCAGCACCCCCAAGGACAGTTACTACGAGCAGTACTTC
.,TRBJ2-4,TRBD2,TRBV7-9,CASSPTSGSRNIQYF,TGTGCCAGCAGCCCAACTAGCGGGAGTAGGAACATTCAGTACTTC
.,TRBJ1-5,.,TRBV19,CASSMSTGGRYSNQPQHF,TGTGCCAGTAGTATGAGCACCGGCGGGAGGTATAGCAATCAGCCCCAGCATTTT
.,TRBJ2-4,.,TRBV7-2,CASSAVRLSNIQYF,TGTGCCAGCAGCGCTGTACGGCTAAGCAACATTCAGTACTTC
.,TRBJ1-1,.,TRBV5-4,CASTRRGEAFF,TGTGCCAGCACCCGTAGGGGGGAAGCTTTCTTT
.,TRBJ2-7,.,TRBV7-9,CASSFTSEQYF,TGTGCCAGCAGCTTTACGTCCGAGCAGTACTTC
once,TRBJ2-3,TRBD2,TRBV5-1,CASSLTSGGTDTQYF,TGCGCCAGCAGCCTGACTAGCGGGGGTACAGATACGCAGTATTTT
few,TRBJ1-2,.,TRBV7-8,CASSLQPGNYGYTF,TGTGCCAGCAGCTTACAACCGGGAAACTATGGCTACACCTTC
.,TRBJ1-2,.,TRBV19,CASSIGGLVRYGYTF,TGTGCCAGTAGTATAGGAGGGTTGGTCCGCTATGGCTACACCTTC
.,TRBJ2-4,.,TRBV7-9,CASSLRGGNIQYF,TGTGCCAGCAGCTTAAGGGGGGGAAACATTCAGTACTTC
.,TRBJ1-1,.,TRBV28,CASSLSGPPQFEAFF,TGTGCCAGCAGTTTGTCGGGTCCCCCCCAATTTGAAGCTTTCTTT
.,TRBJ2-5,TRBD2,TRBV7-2,CASSSSGGGFQETQYF,TGTGCCAGCAGTTCCAGCGGGGGGGGTTTTCAAGAGACCCAGTACTTC
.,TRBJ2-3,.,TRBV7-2,CASSLALAAVRDTQYF,TGTGCCAGCAGCTTAGCGCTCGCGGCAGTTCGGGATACGCAGTATTTT
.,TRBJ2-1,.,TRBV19,CASSIIGGGLYNEQFF,TGTGCCAGTAGTATCATAGGGGGAGGCCTCTACAATGAGCAGTTCTTC
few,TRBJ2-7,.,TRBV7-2,CASSSRRLPPRDEQYF,TGTGCCAGCAGCTCCAGACGGCTCCCACCGAGGGACGAGCAGTACTTC
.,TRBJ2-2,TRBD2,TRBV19,CASSKREGQIGELFF,TGTGCCAGTAGTAAGCGGGAGGGACAAATCGGGGAGCTGTTTTTT
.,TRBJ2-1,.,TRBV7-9,CASSSQGHEQFF,TGTGCCAGCAGCTCCCAGGGGCATGAGCAGTTCTTC
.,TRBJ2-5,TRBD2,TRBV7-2,CASSLEGLAGETQYF,TGTGCCAGCAGCTTAGAAGGACTAGCGGGAGAGACCCAGTACTTC
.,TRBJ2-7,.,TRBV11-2,CASSLVRGTYEQYF,TGTGCCAGCAGCTTAGTCCGGGGCACCTACGAGCAGTACTTC
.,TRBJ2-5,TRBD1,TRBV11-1,CASRPTGEETQYF,TGTGCCAGCAGACCGACAGGGGAGGAGACCCAGTACTTC
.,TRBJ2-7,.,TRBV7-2,CASSSQAGYYEQYF,TGTGCCAGCAGCTCCCAAGCGGGTTACTACGAGCAGTACTTC
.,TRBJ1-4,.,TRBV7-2,CASSLNSRGRGEKLFF,TGTGCCAGCAGCTTAAATTCTCGGGGCCGCGGTGAAAAACTGTTTTTT
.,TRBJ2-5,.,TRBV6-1,CASRRQSQETQYF,TGTGCCAGCCGACGACAGAGCCAAGAGACCCAGTACTTC
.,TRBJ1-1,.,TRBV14,CASSQAWGDAFF,TGTGCCAGCAGCCAAGCCTGGGGGGATGCTTTCTTT
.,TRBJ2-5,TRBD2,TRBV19,CASSASMTSGSSLNQGTQYF,TGTGCCAGTAGCGCCAGTATGACTAGCGGGAGCAGCCTTAACCAAGGGACCCAGTACTTC
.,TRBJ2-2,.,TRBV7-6,CASSLVGANGELFF,TGTGCCAGCAGCTTAGTGGGGGCTAACGGGGAGCTGTTTTTT
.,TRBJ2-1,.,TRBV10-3,CAISDYGASYNEQFF,TGTGCCATCAGTGATTATGGGGCTTCCTACAATGAGCAGTTCTTC
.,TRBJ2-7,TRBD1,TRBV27,CASRGQDSYEQYF,TGTGCCAGCAGGGGACAGGACTCCTACGAGCAGTACTTC
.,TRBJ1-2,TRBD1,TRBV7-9,CASSLAGGRIYGYTF,TGTGCCAGCAGCTTGGCAGGGGGCAGGATCTATGGCTACACCTTC